The 11 T cell receptor beta chains given below trace back to one sample, sequenced in a study of cytomegalovirus exposure and HLA in healthy donors. This table comes from immunoSEQ multiplex PCR, and its TCRdb copy is limited to in-frame clones, with some not included. The table lists some 120,000 clones, 80% to 90% of them singletons. Sequencing input: PBMCs. The source of these receptors is a woman between 18 and 29 years old in good health and CMV-seronegative.

This chain joins TRBV5-4 and TRBJ2-7, with D possibly TRBD2 on 6 matching bases. The CDR3 has 15 residues. Trimming removed 4 bases at V and 3 bases at J, with 17 bases between. Germline lookup yields CDR1 SGHNT and CDR2 YYREEE (reference sequence). The CDR3 DNA reads TGTGCCAGCAGCCCGGGACTCGGAGAGAACTACGAGCAGTACGTC. This gives the protein CASSPGLGENYEQYV.

The chain carries TRBV30 and TRBJ1-2; 7 positions agree with TRBD1. The J segment lost 8 bases and the V segment lost 5 bases, leaving 14 bases of the junction unmatched. From germline, CDR1 is GTSNPN and CDR2 SVGIG (reference sequence). This CDR3 comprises 14 residues. The CDR3 loop is CAWGGPEGAKGYTF. DNA of the CDR3: TGTGCCTGGGGGGGCCCGGAGGGGGCGAAGGGCTACACCTTC.

The gene calls are TRBV5-4 and TRBJ1-1, with D possibly matching TRBD1 (6 bases). The CDR3 has 14 amino acids. Looked up from germline, CDR1 is SGHNT and CDR2 is YYREEE (reference sequence). V lost 1 base, J lost 2 bases, and 9 bases lay in between. The CDR3 is CASSLTGINTEAFF. CDR3 nucleotides: TGTGCCAGCAGCTTGACAGGGATAAACACTGAAGCTTTCTTT.

The rearrangement joins TRBV21-1 to TRBJ2-7; the table assigns TRBD1, which was not confirmed against the DNA. TRBV21-1 is noted as a pseudogene. The CDR3 loop spans 16 amino acids. The CDR3 DNA reads as TGTGCCAGCAGCATAACAGGGGGCGAAGAAACCTACGAGCAGTACGTC. The encoded protein is CASSITGGEETYEQYV.

This chain uses TRBV7-7 with TRBJ1-2; TRBD1 is a possible D gene (5 bases). V lost 7 bases and J lost 3, with 15 bases in between. Germline V gives CDR1 SSHAT, CDR2 FNYEAQ (reference sequence). The CDR3 has 14 amino acids. CDR3 residues: CASTPLGVDYGYTF. In nucleotides, the CDR3 is TGTGCCAGCACTCCCCTAGGGGTCGACTATGGCTACACCTTC.

This chain links TRBV19 with TRBJ2-1, with TRBD1 identical over 8 bases. Per the germline V gene, CDR1 is LNHDA and CDR2 is SQIVND (reference sequence). The junction had 15 bases not matched to a gene; V was cut back by 7 bases and J by 7 bases. This CDR3 region has 16 residues. The CDR3 reads CASTKVGGQGNNEQFF. The DNA of the CDR3 is TGTGCCAGTACCAAAGTAGGAGGACAGGGTAATAATGAGCAGTTCTTC.

This chain connects TRBV18 to TRBJ2-1; TRBD2 matches 8 bases. This CDR3 region has 15 residues. From germline, CDR1 is KGHSH and CDR2 LQKENI. Trimming removed 3 bases from V and 8 bases from J; junction bases left unmatched: 9. The CDR3 spells CASSPSQRERYEQFF. The DNA of the CDR3 is TGTGCCAGCTCACCTAGCCAGCGGGAGCGGTATGAGCAGTTCTTC.

A single count supports this clone. The rearrangement uses TRBV28 and TRBJ1-3; D remains ambiguous. This CDR3 is 12 amino acids long. Between the trimmed V and J ends, which lost 10 bases and 2 bases, there was a span of 9 bases. Germline CDR1 reads MDHEN; CDR2 reads SYDVKM. CDR3 loop: CATEGTGNTIYF. In nucleotides, the CDR3 is TGTGCCACAGAGGGCACTGGAAACACCATATATTTT.

The rearrangement links TRBV27 to TRBJ2-3; possible D gene TRBD1, 6 bases. V was clipped by 3 bases and J by 2 bases, with 9 bases between them. This CDR3 has 14 amino acids. CDR1 is MNHEY and CDR2 is SMNVEV in the germline V gene (reference sequence). DNA of the CDR3: TGTGCCAGCAGTTTTACAGGGCCCACAGATACGCAGTATTTT. This sequence encodes CASSFTGPTDTQYF.

This chain connects TRBV28 to TRBJ1-1, with D unresolved. Trimming stripped 5 bases from V and 5 bases from J, with 18 bases between. This CDR3 is built from 15 residues. Germline CDR1 MDHEN, CDR2 SYDVKM. In nucleotides, the CDR3 is TGTGCCAGCAGTCCCCGTACATGGAGTGGAACTGAAGCTTTCTTT. It specifies CASSPRTWSGTEAFF.

The chain uses TRBV28 and TRBJ2-1; perhaps TRBD2 as D (6 bases). Trimming pared 6 bases from V and 9 bases from J, leaving 12 bases between. Germline CDR1 MDHEN, CDR2 SYDVKM. This CDR3 has 12 residues. The CDR3 DNA reads as TGTGCCAGCAGGCCAGCCGGGGGTGAGCAGTTCTTC. Protein product: CASRPAGGEQFF.